This entry features one T cell receptor (beta chain) sequence. These data originate in a study of blood T cell repertoires in COVID-19. Turning to the study itself: Some COVID-19 samples were acute and others convalescent; all came from the United States, Italy and Spain. PBMCs, B-cell-depleted T cells, or T cells were the source of the cDNA or gDNA that made up the material.

Under the authors' procedure: Reference gene primer amplification yielded estimated nucleated cell counts. Assay: immunoSEQ multiplex PCR; the TCRdb copy retains only in-frame clones and omits some. That table furnishes V, J and clone size, whereas the DNA furnished D and trimming. The sample includes 100,000 to 150,000 clones, roughly 90% seen only once; the top ten take roughly 1.2%. With 2 bases removed from V and 0 bases from J, the gap between germline ends came to 19 bases. The CDR3 has 19 amino acids. Per germline, CDR1 SGHTA and CDR2 FQGTGA. The source is a woman of 80 years or more with acute or convalescent COVID-19. V gene TRBV7-3 combines with J gene TRBJ2-2; TRBD1 might be the D (7 bases). Specimen: peripheral blood. CDR3 protein: CASSLGRTGLRPNTGELFF. In nucleotides, the CDR3 is TGTGCCAGCAGCTTAGGGAGGACAGGTTTGCGCCCGAACACCGGGGAGCTGTTTTTT.